The next 27 T cell receptor beta chains were all read from a single sample in a study of blood T cell repertoires in COVID-19. Assay used: immunoSEQ multiplex PCR; TCRdb lists only in-frame clones, some missing. The table has 230,000 or so clones, roughly 89% seen once; the top ten hold around 3.5%. Sequencing used PBMCs or T cells enriched from blood (not recorded which). All receptors come from a woman aged 40 to 50 with acute COVID-19.

This chain joins TRBV19 and TRBJ1-5; D ambiguous. V dropped 3 bases and J dropped 2 bases, with 8 bases sitting between them. CDR3 size: 14 residues. Germline V gene data show CDR1 as LNHDA and CDR2 as SQIVND (reference sequence). The CDR3 loop is CASSIDQGNQPQHF. The CDR3 DNA follows: TGTGCCAGTAGTATTGACCAGGGCAATCAGCCCCAGCATTTT. The variable domain in full, completed from reference TRBV19 and TRBJ1-5, reads DGGITQSPKYLFRKEGQNVTLSCEQNLNHDAMYWYRQDPGQGLRLIYYSQIVNDFQKGDIAEGYSVSREKKESFPLTVTSAQKNPTAFYLCASSIDQGNQPQHFGDGTRLSIL.

This chain uses TRBV28 with TRBJ1-2; D is perhaps TRBD1 (5 bases). The CDR3 extends over 16 amino acids. Germline CDR1 MDHEN, CDR2 SYDVKM. V lost 7 bases, J lost 4 bases, and 22 bases lay in between. Here the CDR3 reads CASTIVGGVGTYGYTF. The DNA for the CDR3 is TGTGCCAGCACCATCGTCGGGGGGGTCGGGACCTATGGCTACACCTTC.

The gene calls are TRBV2 and TRBJ1-5, with a weak D call TRBD1 (6 bases). The germline V and J ends were trimmed by 10 bases and 3 bases, with 19 bases remaining between them. The CDR3 contains 15 residues. CDR1 SNHLY and CDR2 FYNNEI come from the germline V gene. The CDR3, as DNA: TGTGCCACCCGTTCACCGACAGGCACCAATCAGCCCCAGCATTTT. Translation: CATRSPTGTNQPQHF. Full variable domain (rest looked up from reference TRBV2 and TRBJ1-5): EPEVTQTPSHQVTQMGQEVILRCVPISNHLYFYWYRQILGQKVEFLVSFYNNEISEKSEIFDDQFSVERPDGSNFTLKIRSTKLEDSAMYFCATRSPTGTNQPQHFGDGTRLSIL.

This chain links TRBV2 with TRBJ2-3; D perhaps matches TRBD1 (5 bases). The germline CDR1 and CDR2 sequences are SNHLY and FYNNEI. CDR3 size: 15 residues. V was cut by 6 bases and J by 2 bases, with 15 bases left in between. The CDR3 protein is CASRTGFSNTDTQYF. In DNA, the CDR3 is TGTGCCAGCAGAACAGGTTTTTCAAACACAGATACGCAGTATTTT.

The gene calls are TRBV5-5 and TRBJ1-5; D may be TRBD1 (6 bases). The CDR3 has 15 amino acids. CDR1 and CDR2 from the germline V gene are SGHKS and YYEKEE (reference sequence). V lost 4 bases and J 6 bases, leaving 17 bases between the germline ends. The CDR3 here is CASSIDRFQGQPQHF. The CDR3 DNA follows: TGTGCCAGCAGCATCGACAGGTTTCAAGGTCAGCCCCAGCATTTT.

The chain recombines TRBV9 with TRBJ2-2; TRBD2 agrees at 12 bases. Germline trimming cut 7 bases from V and 4 bases from J; bases unmatched to any gene: 2. CDR3 size: 14 residues. Per the germline V gene, CDR1 is SGDLS and CDR2 is YYNGEE. The chain's CDR3 is CASQLAGGTGELFF. The CDR3 coding sequence is TGTGCCAGCCAACTAGCGGGGGGCACCGGGGAGCTGTTTTTT. Variable domain in full (rest from reference TRBV9 and TRBJ2-2): DSGVTQTPKHLITATGQRVTLRCSPRSGDLSVYWYQQSLDQGLQFLIQYYNGEERAKGNILERFSAQQFPDLHSELNLSSLELGDSALYFCASQLAGGTGELFFGEGSRLTVL.

The rearrangement uses TRBV19 and TRBJ2-5; TRBD1 might be the D (6 bases). CDR3 length: 13 residues. Trimming cost V 4 bases and J 4 bases, with 10 bases left between them. Per the germline V gene, CDR1 is LNHDA and CDR2 is SQIVND (reference sequence). The chain's CDR3 is CASSTTGRETQYF. The CDR3 DNA reads as TGTGCCAGTAGTACGACAGGACGAGAGACCCAGTACTTC. The full variable domain, its missing parts supplied by reference TRBV19 and TRBJ2-5, is DGGITQSPKYLFRKEGQNVTLSCEQNLNHDAMYWYRQDPGQGLRLIYYSQIVNDFQKGDIAEGYSVSREKKESFPLTVTSAQKNPTAFYLCASSTTGRETQYFGPGTRLLVL.

The J gene is TRBJ2-1, the V gene TRBV9; 9 bases agree with TRBD2. Germline V gives CDR1 SGDLS, CDR2 YYNGEE. The CDR3 is made up of 14 amino acids. Germline trimming cut 4 bases from V and 2 bases from J; bases unmatched to any gene: 1. The CDR3 DNA follows: TGTGCCAGCAGCCGACTAGCGGCCTACAATGAGCAGTTCTTC. Amino acid sequence: CASSRLAAYNEQFF. Full variable domain (remainder filled in from reference TRBV9 and TRBJ2-1): DSGVTQTPKHLITATGQRVTLRCSPRSGDLSVYWYQQSLDQGLQFLIQYYNGEERAKGNILERFSAQQFPDLHSELNLSSLELGDSALYFCASSRLAAYNEQFFGPGTRLTVL.

The chain is built from TRBV6-5 and TRBJ2-1, with TRBD1 matching over 7 bases. The CDR3 is 15 amino acids. Looked up from germline, CDR1 is MNHEY and CDR2 is SVGAGI. The V segment lost 2 bases and the J segment 5 bases; nucleotides outside the gene matches: 6. DNA of the CDR3: TGTGCCAGCAGTTACGGGCCGGGACAGCACAATGAGCAGTTCTTC. Encoded protein: CASSYGPGQHNEQFF.

The V gene is TRBV7-9, the J gene TRBJ1-3, with 8 bases that match TRBD1. This CDR3 is 15 amino acids long. Germline lookup yields CDR1 SEHNR and CDR2 FQNEAQ (reference sequence). The J segment lost 4 bases and the V segment lost 1 base, leaving 3 bases of the junction unmatched. As DNA, the CDR3 is TGTGCCAGCAGCTTAGGCAGGGGGCCAGGAAACACCATATATTTT. Protein product: CASSLGRGPGNTIYF. The whole variable domain, remainder taken from reference TRBV7-9 and TRBJ1-3, is DTGVSQNPRHKITKRGQNVTFRCDPISEHNRLYWYRQTLGQGPEFLTYFQNEAQLEKSRLLSDRFSAERPKGSFSTLEIQRTEQGDSAMYLCASSLGRGPGNTIYFGEGSWLTVV.

The V and J genes are TRBV18 and TRBJ1-4, with unresolved D. The V end was cut by 3 bases, the J end by 4 bases, with 12 bases between. CDR3 length: 15 residues. Germline-derived CDR1 and CDR2 are KGHSH and LQKENI. CDR3 nucleotides: TGTGCCAGCTCACCGTTTGAGGGTGGTAATGAAAAACTGTTTTTT. Protein sequence: CASSPFEGGNEKLFF.

As DNA, the CDR3 is TGTGCCAGCAGCTCGCCCGGGACAGGGTATGGCTACACCTTC. This gives the protein CASSSPGTGYGYTF. The chain is built from TRBV7-2 and TRBJ1-2; 9 bases are shared with TRBD1. This CDR3 contains 14 residues. Per germline, CDR1 SGHTA and CDR2 FQGNSA. V shed 4 bases and J 5 bases; nucleotides not matched to a gene: 5.

V usage is TRBV20-1 and J usage is TRBJ2-7; perhaps TRBD2 as D (5 bases). Germline V CDR1 and CDR2: DFQATT, SNEGSKA (reference sequence). This CDR3 has 11 amino acids. The V end lost 4 bases, the J end lost 7 bases, and 11 bases lay between the germline ends. CDR3 coding DNA: TGCAGTGCTACTTGGGAGAGGGAGCAGTACTTC. Protein: CSATWEREQYF.

The rearrangement joins TRBV6-5 to TRBJ1-1; the D is unclear. V lost 5 bases to trimming and J lost 3 bases, with 10 bases between them. The CDR3 totals 13 residues. Germline V gives CDR1 MNHEY, CDR2 SVGAGI. In DNA, the CDR3 is TGTGCCAGCAGTCCTACTCTGCACACTGAAGCTTTCTTT. It encodes CASSPTLHTEAFF.

The V and J genes are TRBV7-8 and TRBJ1-5, with D possibly being TRBD1 (5 bases). This CDR3 has 15 residues. Germline-derived CDR1 and CDR2 are SGHVS and FQNEAQ. V was clipped by 1 base and J by 3 bases, with 10 bases between them. The DNA for the CDR3 is TGTGCCAGCAGCTTAGAAGGACACTACAATCAGCCCCAGCATTTT. Translated: CASSLEGHYNQPQHF. Looking up the rest from reference TRBV7-8 and TRBJ1-5 gives the full variable domain: GAGVSQSPRYKVAKRGQDVALRCDPISGHVSLFWYQQALGQGPEFLTYFQNEAQLDKSGLPSDRFFAERPEGSVSTLKIQRTQQEDSAVYLCASSLEGHYNQPQHFGDGTRLSIL.

V gene TRBV27 combines with J gene TRBJ2-1; 11 nucleotides line up with TRBD2. CDR1 and CDR2 from the germline V gene are MNHEY and SMNVEV (reference sequence). The CDR3 extends over 16 amino acids. Trimming at V came to 5 bases and at J to 3 bases, leaving 6 bases not matched to a gene. The DNA for the CDR3 is TGTGCCAGCAGTAAGACTAGCGGGGACTTCTACAATGAGCAGTTCTTC. Translated, it gives CASSKTSGDFYNEQFF.

The chain couples TRBV7-8 to TRBJ1-2, with D possibly matching TRBD1 (6 bases). V dropped 9 bases and J dropped 5 bases, with 25 bases sitting between them. This CDR3 is 16 amino acids long. Germline V gene sequence: CDR1 SGHVS, CDR2 FQNEAQ. CDR3 bases: TGTGCCAGTCGAACTTTAAACCGGGACAATTCTTATGGCTACACCTTC. Its protein product is CASRTLNRDNSYGYTF.

The chain links TRBV19 to TRBJ1-5, with D possibly TRBD1 on 5 matching bases. The germline V gene encodes CDR1 LNHDA and CDR2 SQIVND (reference sequence). The CDR3 covers 16 residues. V lost 3 bases and J lost 6, with 18 bases in between. The CDR3 region is CASSIAPRSGVQPQHF. CDR3 nucleotides: TGTGCCAGTAGTATTGCCCCCCGATCGGGGGTTCAGCCCCAGCATTTT.

The chain joins TRBV19 to TRBJ2-5, with TRBD1 as a possible D gene (6 bases). This CDR3 comprises 16 residues. V was pared by 3 bases and J by 0 bases, with 14 bases between. The germline V gene encodes CDR1 LNHDA and CDR2 SQIVND (reference sequence). The CDR3 protein is CASSIVRTDYQETQYF. In DNA form, the CDR3 reads TGTGCCAGTAGTATCGTTCGGACAGATTACCAAGAGACCCAGTACTTC.

The chain has TRBV20-1 and TRBJ1-2; no reliable D call. CDR3 length: 11 residues. V lost 7 bases, J lost 4 bases, and 10 bases lay in between. Germline V gene sequence: CDR1 DFQATT, CDR2 SNEGSKA (reference sequence). The CDR3 bases are TGCAGTGTAGATCCGTCCTATGGCTACACCTTC. Its translation is CSVDPSYGYTF.

The gene calls are TRBV9 and TRBJ1-5; possibly TRBD1 for D (5 bases). Looked up from germline, CDR1 is SGDLS and CDR2 is YYNGEE. This CDR3 is 17 amino acids long. Deletions cut 1 base from V and 0 bases from J, with 14 bases between. The CDR3 loop reads CASSVSSSGSSNQPQHF. CDR3 nucleotides: TGTGCCAGCAGCGTAAGTTCCTCAGGGTCTAGCAATCAGCCCCAGCATTTT. Combining the CDR3 with reference TRBV9 and TRBJ1-5 gives the whole variable domain DSGVTQTPKHLITATGQRVTLRCSPRSGDLSVYWYQQSLDQGLQFLIQYYNGEERAKGNILERFSAQQFPDLHSELNLSSLELGDSALYFCASSVSSSGSSNQPQHFGDGTRLSIL.

This chain connects TRBV19 to TRBJ2-1; no definite D call. CDR1 is LNHDA, CDR2 SQIVND, per germline (reference sequence). This CDR3 is built from 13 residues. V was clipped by 6 bases and J by 9 bases, with 15 bases between them. The CDR3 sequence: CASSHPGGGEQFF. CDR3 DNA: TGTGCCAGTAGCCATCCAGGTGGTGGTGAGCAGTTCTTC.

The J gene is TRBJ1-2, the V gene TRBV6-1; a possible D gene is TRBD1 (5 bases). Germline V lookup: CDR1 MNHNS, CDR2 SASEGT. The CDR3 runs to 16 residues. Trimming left V 0 bases short and J 10 bases short, with 21 bases between. This chain's CDR3 is CASSEANIGGVSVYTF. The CDR3 DNA reads as TGTGCCAGCAGTGAAGCGAATATTGGGGGGGTCTCCGTCTACACCTTC.

This rearrangement joins TRBV6-5 to TRBJ1-1; 7 bases fit TRBD1. With 5 bases clipped from V and 5 bases from J, the junction kept 5 bases outside the gene matches. CDR1 and CDR2 (germline): MNHEY, SVGAGI. The CDR3 covers 13 residues. The CDR3 region is CASSTTGRTEAFF. CDR3 coding DNA: TGTGCCAGCAGTACGACAGGGAGGACTGAAGCTTTCTTT.

V is TRBV19 and J is TRBJ1-4; tentative D call: TRBD1 (5 bases). CDR3 length: 18 amino acids. CDR1 LNHDA and CDR2 SQIVND come from the germline V gene (reference sequence). V gave up 3 bases and J gave up 6 bases, with 23 bases separating them. In nucleotides, the CDR3 is TGTGCCAGTAGTATGCGTGCAGGGAGGACGAGTATGGATGAAAAACTGTTTTTT. It translates to CASSMRAGRTSMDEKLFF.

The rearrangement uses TRBV19 and TRBJ1-4; the D gene is possibly TRBD1 (6 bases). Trimming took 3 bases from V and 3 from J, leaving 14 bases between them. Germline values: CDR1 LNHDA, CDR2 SQIVND (reference sequence). The CDR3 extends over 16 amino acids. The CDR3 coding sequence is TGTGCCAGTAGTATTGGGGGCATGGTGGCTAATGAAAAACTGTTTTTT. Protein product: CASSIGGMVANEKLFF. Together with reference TRBV19 and TRBJ1-4, the CDR3 gives the full variable domain: DGGITQSPKYLFRKEGQNVTLSCEQNLNHDAMYWYRQDPGQGLRLIYYSQIVNDFQKGDIAEGYSVSREKKESFPLTVTSAQKNPTAFYLCASSIGGMVANEKLFFGSGTQLSVL.

This clone has only a few counts. CDR3: CASSLVGGRFPEAFF. For the CDR3, the DNA is TGCGCCAGCAGCTTGGTGGGGGGGCGCTTCCCTGAAGCTTTCTTT. The chain recombines TRBV5-1 with TRBJ1-1; a possible D gene is TRBD1 (6 bases). The germline V gene encodes CDR1 SGHRS and CDR2 YFSETQ. V dropped 0 bases and J dropped 6 bases, with 15 bases sitting between them. This CDR3 is 15 amino acids long. The full variable domain, completed using reference TRBV5-1 and TRBJ1-1, is KAGVTQTPRYLIKTRGQQVTLSCSPISGHRSVSWYQQTPGQGLQFLFEYFSETQRNKGNFPGRFSGRQFSNSRSEMNVSTLELGDSALYLCASSLVGGRFPEAFFGQGTRLTVV.